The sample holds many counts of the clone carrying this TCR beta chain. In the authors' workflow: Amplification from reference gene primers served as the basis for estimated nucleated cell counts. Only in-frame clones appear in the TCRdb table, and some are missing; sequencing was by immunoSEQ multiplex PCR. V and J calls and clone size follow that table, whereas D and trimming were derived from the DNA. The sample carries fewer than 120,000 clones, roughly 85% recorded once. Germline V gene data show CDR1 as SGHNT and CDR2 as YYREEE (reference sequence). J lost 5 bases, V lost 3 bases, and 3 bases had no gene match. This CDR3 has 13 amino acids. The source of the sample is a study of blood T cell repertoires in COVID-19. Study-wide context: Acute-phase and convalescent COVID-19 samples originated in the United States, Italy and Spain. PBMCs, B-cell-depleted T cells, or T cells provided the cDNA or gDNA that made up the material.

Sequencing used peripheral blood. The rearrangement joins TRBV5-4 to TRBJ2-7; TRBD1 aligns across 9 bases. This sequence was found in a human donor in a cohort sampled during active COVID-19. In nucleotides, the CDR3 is TGTGCCAGCAGCTGGGACAGGGAGAACGAGCAGTACTTC. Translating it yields CASSWDRENEQYF.